This T cell receptor beta chain comes out of a study of cytomegalovirus exposure and HLA in healthy donors. Notes on this clone: Its antigen remains unidentified.

13 Jbeta primers and 60 Vbeta primers were used for the PCR. The data were produced by immunoSEQ multiplex PCR, yet TCRdb's version contains in-frame clones alone and is incomplete. The table includes about 160,000 clones, about 75% detected once. General study results and limits: Associated with HLA alleles at 0.05 false discovery rate in a later analysis were 16,951 TCR beta sequences. The authors confirmed in vitro that three CMV-associated chains were specific for CMV antigens. Productive status was seen about 90% or about 30% of the time for most TCR beta V segments in an earlier analysis.

With 0 bases removed from V and 0 bases from J, the gap between germline ends came to 11 bases. Per germline, CDR1 SGHNT and CDR2 YYREEE (reference sequence). This CDR3 is built from 16 residues. Sequencing was carried out using PBMCs. This TCR derives from a woman aged 45 to 65 in good health and CMV-seropositive. The chain recombines TRBV5-4 with TRBJ2-3; possible D gene TRBD2, 6 bases. The CDR3 DNA reads as TGTGCCAGCAGCTTGGGTGGCGGGGCGAGCACAGATACGCAGTATTTT. Amino acid sequence: CASSLGGGASTDTQYF.